The sequence of this T cell receptor (beta chain) was determined in a study of T cell repertoires in cytomegalovirus infection. Study-wide background: TCR beta signatures that were public indicated CMV infection and matching HLA type. Study-level findings and limits: CMV-specific HLA-C-restricted TCR beta clonotypes dominated the ex vivo response. Adding up the frequency of public TCR beta families identified people who carried CMV plus the relevant HLA.

The CDR3 is made up of 16 amino acids. V was clipped by 7 bases and J by 10 bases; unmatched bases: 19. TCRdb re-derived calls from the reads in MiXCR, one entry per CDR3 protein. The sample consists of 650,000 to 850,000 distinct CDR3 sequences, about 27% of them appearing once. Points on this clonotype: Its target is unknown.

The TCR comes from a human donor in good health (CMV status not recorded). Some clones in this sample may be carry-over from other donors' samples. The chain joins TRBV12-3 or TRBV12-4 to TRBJ1-5, with TRBD1 matching 7 bases. The material sequenced was cultured CD8+ T cells from PBMCs, taken from culture after CMV antigen stimulation. This chain's CDR3 is CASKLGDRLGESPQHF. The CDR3 coding sequence is TGTGCCAGCAAATTGGGGGACAGACTGGGTGAATCTCCCCAGCATTTT.